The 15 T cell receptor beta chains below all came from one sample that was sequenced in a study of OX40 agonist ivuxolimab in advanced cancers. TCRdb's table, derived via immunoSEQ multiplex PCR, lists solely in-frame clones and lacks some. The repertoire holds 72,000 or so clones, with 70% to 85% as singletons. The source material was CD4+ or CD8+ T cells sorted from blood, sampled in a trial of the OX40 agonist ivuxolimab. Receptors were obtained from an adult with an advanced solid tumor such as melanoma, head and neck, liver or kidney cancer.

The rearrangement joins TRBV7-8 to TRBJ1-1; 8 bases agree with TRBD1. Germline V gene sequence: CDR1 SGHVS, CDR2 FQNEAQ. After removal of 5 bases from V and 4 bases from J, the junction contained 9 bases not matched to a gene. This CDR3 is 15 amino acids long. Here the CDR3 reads CASSPRRQGSTEAFF. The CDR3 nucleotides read TGTGCCAGCAGCCCCCGGCGACAGGGGAGCACTGAAGCTTTCTTT.

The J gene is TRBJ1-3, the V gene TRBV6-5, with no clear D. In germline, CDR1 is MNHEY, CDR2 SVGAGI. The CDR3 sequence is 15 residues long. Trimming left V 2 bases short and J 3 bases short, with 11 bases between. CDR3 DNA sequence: TGTGCCAGCAGTTACCAGGCGTTTATTGGAAACACCATATATTTT. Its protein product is CASSYQAFIGNTIYF.

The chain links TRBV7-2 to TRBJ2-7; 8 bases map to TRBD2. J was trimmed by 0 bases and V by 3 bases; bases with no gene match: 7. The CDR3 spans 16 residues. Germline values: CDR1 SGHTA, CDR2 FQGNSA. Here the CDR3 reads CASSFVSGASSYEQYF. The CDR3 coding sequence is TGTGCCAGCAGCTTTGTTAGCGGGGCAAGCTCCTACGAGCAGTACTTC.

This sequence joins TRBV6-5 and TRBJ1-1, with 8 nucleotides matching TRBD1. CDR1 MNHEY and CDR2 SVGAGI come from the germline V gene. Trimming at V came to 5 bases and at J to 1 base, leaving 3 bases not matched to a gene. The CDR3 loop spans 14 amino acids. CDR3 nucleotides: TGTGCCAGCAGTACTACAGGGGGGAACACTGAAGCTTTCTTT. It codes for CASSTTGGNTEAFF.

The CDR3 is CASSETSTGETQYF. The CDR3 coding sequence is TGTGCCAGCAGTGAAACGTCGACCGGAGAGACCCAGTACTTC. The chain joins TRBV6-1 to TRBJ2-5; D is uncertain. Trimming took 2 bases from V and 4 from J, leaving 11 bases between them. The CDR3 has 14 residues. Germline V gene data show CDR1 as MNHNS and CDR2 as SASEGT.

Here the CDR3 DNA reads TGCGCCAGCAGCGGAATTCTAGCGGGAGGTTTAAATGAGCAGTTCTTC. It translates to CASSGILAGGLNEQFF. The J gene is TRBJ2-1, the V gene TRBV5-1; 11 positions agree with TRBD2. V shed 4 bases, J shed 7 bases, and the junction held 10 bases outside the gene matches. This CDR3 has 16 amino acids. CDR1 is SGHRS, CDR2 YFSETQ, per germline.

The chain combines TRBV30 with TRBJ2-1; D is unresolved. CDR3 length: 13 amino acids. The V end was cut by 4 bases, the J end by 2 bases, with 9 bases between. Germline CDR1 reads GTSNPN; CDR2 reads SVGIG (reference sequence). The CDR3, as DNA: TGTGCCTGGAAGGTGGGAACCTACAATGAGCAGTTCTTC. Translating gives CAWKVGTYNEQFF.

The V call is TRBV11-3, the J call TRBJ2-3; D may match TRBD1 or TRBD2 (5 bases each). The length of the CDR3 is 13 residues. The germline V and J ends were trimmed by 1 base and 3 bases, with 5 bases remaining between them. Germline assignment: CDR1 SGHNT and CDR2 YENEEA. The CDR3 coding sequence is TGTGCCAGCAGCTTAGGGGGGACAGATACGCAGTATTTT. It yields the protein CASSLGGTDTQYF.

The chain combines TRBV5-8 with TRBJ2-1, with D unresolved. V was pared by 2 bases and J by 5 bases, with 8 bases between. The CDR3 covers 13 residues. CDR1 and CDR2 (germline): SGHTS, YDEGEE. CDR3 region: CASSFVADNEQFF. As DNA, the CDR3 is TGTGCCAGCAGCTTCGTGGCCGACAATGAGCAGTTCTTC.

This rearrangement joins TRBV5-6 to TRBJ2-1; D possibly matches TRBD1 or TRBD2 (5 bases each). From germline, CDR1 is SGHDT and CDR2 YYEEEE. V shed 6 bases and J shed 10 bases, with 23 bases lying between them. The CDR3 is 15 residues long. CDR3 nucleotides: TGTGCCAGCACCCTCCCTTGGATTGGGACGGAAGAGCAGTTCTTC. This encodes CASTLPWIGTEEQFF.

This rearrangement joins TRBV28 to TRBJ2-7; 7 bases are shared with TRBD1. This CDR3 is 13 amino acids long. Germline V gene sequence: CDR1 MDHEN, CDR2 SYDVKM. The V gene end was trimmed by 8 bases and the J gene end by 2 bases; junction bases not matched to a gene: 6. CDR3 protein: CASLQGFTYEQYF. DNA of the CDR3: TGTGCCAGCTTACAGGGGTTCACCTACGAGCAGTACTTC.

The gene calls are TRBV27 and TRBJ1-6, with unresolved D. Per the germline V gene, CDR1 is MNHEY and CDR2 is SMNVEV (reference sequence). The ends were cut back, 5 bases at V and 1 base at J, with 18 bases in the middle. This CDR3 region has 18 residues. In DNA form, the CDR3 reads TGTGCCAGCAGTCCCCGGGCCGGCGGTCGATCCTATAATTCACCCCTCCACTTT. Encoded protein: CASSPRAGGRSYNSPLHF.

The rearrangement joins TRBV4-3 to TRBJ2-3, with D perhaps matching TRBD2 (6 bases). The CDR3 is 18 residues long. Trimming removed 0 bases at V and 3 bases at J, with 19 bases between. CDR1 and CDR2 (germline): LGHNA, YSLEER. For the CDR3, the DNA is TGCGCCAGCAGCCAAGAGGTGATTTCGGGAGAGTGTACAGATACGCAGTATTTT. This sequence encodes CASSQEVISGECTDTQYF.

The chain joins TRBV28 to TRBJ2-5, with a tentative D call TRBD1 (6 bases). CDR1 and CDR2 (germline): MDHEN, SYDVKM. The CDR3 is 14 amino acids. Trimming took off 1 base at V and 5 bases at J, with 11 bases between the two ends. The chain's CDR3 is CASSLLQGRETQYF. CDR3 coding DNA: TGTGCCAGCAGTTTATTACAGGGTCGGGAGACCCAGTACTTC.

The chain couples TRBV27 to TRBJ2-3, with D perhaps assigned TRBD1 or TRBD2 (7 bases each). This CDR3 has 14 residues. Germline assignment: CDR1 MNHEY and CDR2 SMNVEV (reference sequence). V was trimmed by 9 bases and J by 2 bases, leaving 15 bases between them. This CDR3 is CASQGGGFTDTQYF. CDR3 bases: TGTGCCAGTCAGGGGGGGGGATTCACAGATACGCAGTATTTT.